A selection of T cell receptor beta chains follows, all from one sample in a study of shared clonotypes between healthy human individuals. Repertoires were generated with immunoSEQ multiplex PCR, while TCRdb's copy carries only in-frame clones and drops some. The profile shows approximately 2.5 million clones, approximately 93% of them singletons. The sequenced sample was naive CD4+ T cells from PBMCs. The receptors here all came from a man aged 18 to 29 in good health. Some clones in this sample may be carry-over from other donors' samples. Each CDR3 is given with its conserved first and last residue. The D gene is left open where the match is weak. Size values are once, few and many counts, or a class for expanded clones, and some rows have none.

j_gene: TRBJ2-3; abundance: once; v_gene: TRBV21-1; d_gene: .; CDR3nt: TGTGCCAGCAGCAAGGCGATAGTGGGTAGCACAGATACGCAGTATTTT; CDR3aa: CASSKAIVGSTDTQYF
j_gene: TRBJ2-1; abundance: .; v_gene: TRBV11-3; d_gene: .; CDR3nt: TGTGCCAGCAGCTTAGAGGCGCGAACCTACAATGAGCAGTTCTTC; CDR3aa: CASSLEARTYNEQFF
j_gene: TRBJ1-1; abundance: .; v_gene: TRBV2; d_gene: .; CDR3nt: TGTGCCAGCGGTCCTGGCAGGGCCAAGAACACTGAAGCTTTCTTT; CDR3aa: CASGPGRAKNTEAFF
j_gene: TRBJ1-1; abundance: .; v_gene: TRBV29-1; d_gene: .; CDR3nt: TGCAGCGTTGAAGGATCCACTGAAGCTTTCTTT; CDR3aa: CSVEGSTEAFF
j_gene: TRBJ1-2; abundance: .; v_gene: TRBV7-2; d_gene: .; CDR3nt: TGTGCCAGCAGCTTAGGTTCGAGGGCAGGCGTTTATGGCTACACCTTC; CDR3aa: CASSLGSRAGVYGYTF
j_gene: TRBJ2-7; abundance: .; v_gene: TRBV18; d_gene: TRBD2; CDR3nt: TGTGCCAGCTCACCCTCCGGCGGGAGGGCCACCTACGAGCAGTACTTC; CDR3aa: CASSPSGGRATYEQYF
j_gene: TRBJ2-3; abundance: .; v_gene: TRBV7-3; d_gene: TRBD2; CDR3nt: TGTGCCAGCAGCCCTGCTAGCGGCATCACAGATACGCAGTATTTT; CDR3aa: CASSPASGITDTQYF
j_gene: TRBJ2-3; abundance: .; v_gene: TRBV7-3; d_gene: .; CDR3nt: TGTGCCAGCAGCCGAAGTGCGGGGCCCACAGATACGCAGTATTTT; CDR3aa: CASSRSAGPTDTQYF
j_gene: TRBJ2-4; abundance: .; v_gene: TRBV7-9; d_gene: .; CDR3nt: TGTGCCAGCAGCGCCCCTGCCGGGGGTAGGAACATTCAGTACTTC; CDR3aa: CASSAPAGGRNIQYF
j_gene: TRBJ2-7; abundance: .; v_gene: TRBV18; d_gene: TRBD1; CDR3nt: TGTGCCAGCTCACCTGGGACAGGGGACCTCTCCGAGCAGTACTTC; CDR3aa: CASSPGTGDLSEQYF
j_gene: TRBJ2-1; abundance: .; v_gene: TRBV9; d_gene: .; CDR3nt: TGTGCCAGCAGCGTAGTAGGGGGAACCGGGACTGGTTCCTACAATGAGCAGTTCTTC; CDR3aa: CASSVVGGTGTGSYNEQFF
j_gene: TRBJ1-2; abundance: .; v_gene: TRBV7-2; d_gene: .; CDR3nt: TGTGCCAGCAGCTCCCCGGGTCTTGAAGTGGGCTACACCTTC; CDR3aa: CASSSPGLEVGYTF
j_gene: TRBJ2-3; abundance: .; v_gene: TRBV5-1; d_gene: .; CDR3nt: TGCGCCAGCAGCGGCGACAGTCCTAGCACAGATACGCAGTATTTT; CDR3aa: CASSGDSPSTDTQYF
j_gene: TRBJ2-5; abundance: .; v_gene: TRBV2; d_gene: TRBD1; CDR3nt: TGTGCCAGCAGTGAACGACAGGGCCGTGGGGAGACCCAGTACTTC; CDR3aa: CASSERQGRGETQYF
j_gene: TRBJ1-4; abundance: .; v_gene: TRBV18; d_gene: .; CDR3nt: TGTGCCAGCTCACGTGGGGGTGTAACTAATGAAAAACTGTTTTTT; CDR3aa: CASSRGGVTNEKLFF
j_gene: TRBJ1-5; abundance: .; v_gene: TRBV6-1; d_gene: .; CDR3nt: TGTGCCAGCGGCGAGGGGGGTCAGCCCCAGCATTTT; CDR3aa: CASGEGGQPQHF
j_gene: TRBJ2-7; abundance: .; v_gene: TRBV18; d_gene: .; CDR3nt: TGTGCCAGCTCACCATCACTGCCAACCTACGAGCAGTACTTC; CDR3aa: CASSPSLPTYEQYF
j_gene: TRBJ1-1; abundance: .; v_gene: TRBV6-1; d_gene: .; CDR3nt: TGTGCCAGCAGTGAAGGGGGAGGCAGACCTAACACTGAAGCTTTCTTT; CDR3aa: CASSEGGGRPNTEAFF
j_gene: TRBJ2-7; abundance: .; v_gene: TRBV2; d_gene: TRBD1; CDR3nt: TGTGCCAGCATCCTACTTCAGGGGGCCGAGCAGTACTTC; CDR3aa: CASILLQGAEQYF
j_gene: TRBJ2-1; abundance: .; v_gene: TRBV5-1; d_gene: .; CDR3nt: TGCGCCAGCAGCGGAACAGGGTTGAAGGGCAATGAGCAGTTCTTC; CDR3aa: CASSGTGLKGNEQFF
j_gene: TRBJ2-7; abundance: .; v_gene: TRBV29-1; d_gene: TRBD2; CDR3nt: TGCAGCGTGAGGGGGCTAGCGGGAGGTTTCTCCTACGAGCAGTACTTC; CDR3aa: CSVRGLAGGFSYEQYF
j_gene: TRBJ2-1; abundance: .; v_gene: TRBV29-1; d_gene: TRBD2; CDR3nt: TGCAGCGTTGACCGAGCGGGAAATGAGCAGTTCTTC; CDR3aa: CSVDRAGNEQFF
j_gene: TRBJ1-4; abundance: .; v_gene: TRBV30; d_gene: .; CDR3nt: TGTGCCTGGAAGGATTTGAACGGAAAACTGTTTTTT; CDR3aa: CAWKDLNGKLFF
j_gene: TRBJ1-2; abundance: .; v_gene: TRBV2; d_gene: .; CDR3nt: TGTGCCAGCACAATAGGGCCGGTTGGGTATGGCTACACCTTC; CDR3aa: CASTIGPVGYGYTF
j_gene: TRBJ2-7; abundance: .; v_gene: TRBV10-1; d_gene: .; CDR3nt: TGCGCCAGCAGTGAAGGAGGAGAGAAGAACGAGCAGTACTTC; CDR3aa: CASSEGGEKNEQYF
j_gene: TRBJ1-6; abundance: .; v_gene: TRBV19; d_gene: .; CDR3nt: TGTGCCAGTAGCTCGGACCTGTACCCACCGAATAATTCACCCCTCCACTTT; CDR3aa: CASSSDLYPPNNSPLHF
j_gene: TRBJ1-2; abundance: .; v_gene: TRBV20-1; d_gene: .; CDR3nt: TGCAGTGCCAAGGACGTGGTTGGCTACACCTTC; CDR3aa: CSAKDVVGYTF
j_gene: TRBJ1-2; abundance: .; v_gene: TRBV27; d_gene: .; CDR3nt: TGTGCCAGCTGCAGGACGTCCGCCCCCTATGGCTACACCTTC; CDR3aa: CASCRTSAPYGYTF
j_gene: TRBJ2-5; abundance: .; v_gene: TRBV29-1; d_gene: TRBD1; CDR3nt: TGCAGCGTTGGGTTCCCGTTGAGAAACAGGGGAGAGGGGTTCGGGACCCAGTACTTC; CDR3aa: CSVGFPLRNRGEGFGTQYF
j_gene: TRBJ2-3; abundance: .; v_gene: TRBV10-1; d_gene: TRBD2; CDR3nt: TGCGCCAGCAGTGACCAGACTAGCGGGAACACAGATACGCAGTATTTT; CDR3aa: CASSDQTSGNTDTQYF